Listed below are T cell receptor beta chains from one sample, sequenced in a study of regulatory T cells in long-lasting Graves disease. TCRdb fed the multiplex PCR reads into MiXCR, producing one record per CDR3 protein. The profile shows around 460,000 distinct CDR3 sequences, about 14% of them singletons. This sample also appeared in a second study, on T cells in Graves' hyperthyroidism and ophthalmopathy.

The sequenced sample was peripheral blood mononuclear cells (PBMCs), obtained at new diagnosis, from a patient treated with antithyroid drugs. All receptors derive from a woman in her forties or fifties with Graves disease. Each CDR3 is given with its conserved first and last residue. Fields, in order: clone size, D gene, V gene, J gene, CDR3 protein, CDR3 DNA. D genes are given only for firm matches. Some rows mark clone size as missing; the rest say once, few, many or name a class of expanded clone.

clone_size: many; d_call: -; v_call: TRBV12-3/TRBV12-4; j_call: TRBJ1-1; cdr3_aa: CASRSGWANTEAFF; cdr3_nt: TGTGCCAGCAGGTCAGGATGGGCAAACACTGAAGCTTTCTTT
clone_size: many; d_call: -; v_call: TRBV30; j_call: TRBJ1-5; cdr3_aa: CAWSPTDIQPQHF; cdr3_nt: TGTGCCTGGTCTCCTACGGATATTCAGCCCCAGCATTTT
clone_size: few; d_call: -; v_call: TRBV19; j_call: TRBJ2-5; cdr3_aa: CASSIMSRETQYF; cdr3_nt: TGTGCCAGTAGTATCATGTCCAGGGAGACCCAGTACTTC
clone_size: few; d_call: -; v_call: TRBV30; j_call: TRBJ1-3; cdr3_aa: CARMVDSGNTIYF; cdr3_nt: TGTGCCCGGATGGTAGACTCTGGAAACACCATATATTTT
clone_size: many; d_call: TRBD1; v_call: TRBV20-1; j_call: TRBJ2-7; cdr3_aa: CSARDDGTVYYEQYF; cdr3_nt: TGCAGTGCTAGAGATGATGGGACAGTTTACTACGAGCAGTACTTC
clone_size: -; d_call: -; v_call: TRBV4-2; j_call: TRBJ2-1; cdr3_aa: CASSQVVGRSYNEQFF; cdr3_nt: TGTGCCAGCAGCCAAGTGGTCGGGAGATCCTACAATGAGCAGTTCTTC
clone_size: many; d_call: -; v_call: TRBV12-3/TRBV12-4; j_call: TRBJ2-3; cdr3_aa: CASSSDTDTQYF; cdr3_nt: TGTGCCAGCAGTTCCGATACAGATACGCAGTATTTT
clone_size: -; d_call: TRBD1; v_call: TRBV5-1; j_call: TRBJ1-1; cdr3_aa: CASSARQGLEAFF; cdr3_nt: TGCGCCAGCAGCGCCAGACAGGGTCTCGAAGCTTTCTTT
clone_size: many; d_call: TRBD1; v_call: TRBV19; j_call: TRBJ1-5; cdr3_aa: CASSARQGSNQPQHF; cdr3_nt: TGTGCCAGTAGTGCAAGACAGGGAAGCAATCAGCCCCAGCATTTT
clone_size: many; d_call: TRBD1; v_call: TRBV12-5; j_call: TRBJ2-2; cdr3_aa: CASGSTPGTGDSLKLNTGELFF; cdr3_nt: TGTGCTAGTGGTTCTACACCCGGGACAGGGGACTCCTTAAAGCTAAACACCGGGGAGCTGTTTTTT
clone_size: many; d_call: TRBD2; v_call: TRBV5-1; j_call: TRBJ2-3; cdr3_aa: CASSQGVAGDHTDTQYF; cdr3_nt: TGCGCCAGCAGCCAAGGGGTAGCGGGAGATCACACAGATACGCAGTATTTT
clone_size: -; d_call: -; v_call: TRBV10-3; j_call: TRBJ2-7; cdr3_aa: CAISEGELLPYEQYF; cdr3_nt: TGTGCCATCAGTGAAGGTGAACTACTTCCCTACGAGCAGTACTTC